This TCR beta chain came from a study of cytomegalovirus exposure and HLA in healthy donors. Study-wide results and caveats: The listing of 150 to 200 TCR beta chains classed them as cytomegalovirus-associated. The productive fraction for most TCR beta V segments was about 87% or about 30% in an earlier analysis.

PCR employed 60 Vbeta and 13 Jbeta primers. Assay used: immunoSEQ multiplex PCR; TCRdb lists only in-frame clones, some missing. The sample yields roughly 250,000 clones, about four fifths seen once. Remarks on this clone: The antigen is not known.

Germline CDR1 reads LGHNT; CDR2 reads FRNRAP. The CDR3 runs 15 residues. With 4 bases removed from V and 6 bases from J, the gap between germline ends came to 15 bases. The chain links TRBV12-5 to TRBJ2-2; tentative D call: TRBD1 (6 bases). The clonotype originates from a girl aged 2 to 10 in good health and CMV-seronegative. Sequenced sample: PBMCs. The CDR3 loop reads CASGSPGDRAGELFF. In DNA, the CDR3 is TGTGCTAGTGGTTCGCCAGGGGACCGGGCCGGGGAGCTGTTTTTT. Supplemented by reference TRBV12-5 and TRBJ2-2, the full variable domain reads DARVTQTPRHKVTEMGQEVTMRCQPILGHNTVFWYRQTMMQGLELLAYFRNRAPLDDSGMPKDRFSAEMPDATLATLKIQPSEPRDSAVYFCASGSPGDRAGELFFGEGSRLTVL.